This entry lists 27 T cell receptor beta chains sequenced from one sample in a study of T-cell memory formation after mild COVID-19. MiXCR was run by TCRdb on the 5' RACE reads, yielding one entry per CDR3 protein. The sample has about 210,000 distinct CDR3 sequences, over 9.5% seen once; the top ten hold approximately 3%. Sequenced material: PBMCs or a T cell subset sorted from them (not recorded which). The receptor set was obtained from a man younger than 35 who had mild COVID-19 (a few samples of this study predate the infection). Cell type and time point are not known.

This clonotype has just a few counts. This chain links TRBV30 with TRBJ1-3; D remains unclear. CDR1 is GTSNPN and CDR2 is SVGIG in the germline V gene (reference sequence). V lost 1 base, J lost 0 bases, and 7 bases lay in between. The CDR3 loop spans 14 amino acids. CDR3 amino acids: CAWSGKNSGNTIYF. DNA for the CDR3: TGTGCCTGGAGTGGAAAAAACTCTGGAAACACCATATATTTT.

The J gene is TRBJ1-2, the V gene TRBV20-1; no clear D. The V gene's germline CDR1 is DFQATT and CDR2 SNEGSKA (reference sequence). This CDR3 has 12 amino acids. V lost 6 bases and J lost 8, with 16 bases in between. The CDR3 is CSAIEGSKGYTF. CDR3 bases: TGCAGTGCGATAGAGGGTTCCAAGGGCTACACCTTC.

This clonotype was observed a handful of times. The rearrangement uses TRBV28 and TRBJ2-3; 10 bases are shared with TRBD1. Trimming removed 7 bases from V and 3 bases from J; junction bases left unmatched: 7. Germline V gene sequence: CDR1 MDHEN, CDR2 SYDVKM. The CDR3 has 15 residues. The CDR3 region is CASTSPGQGTDTQYF. The CDR3, as DNA: TGTGCCAGCACTTCTCCGGGACAGGGGACAGATACGCAGTATTTT.

V usage is TRBV5-4 and J usage is TRBJ2-3; D may match TRBD1 or TRBD2 (5 bases each). The CDR3 has 14 amino acids. Per the germline V gene, CDR1 is SGHNT and CDR2 is YYREEE (reference sequence). Trimming removed 4 bases from V and 5 bases from J, with 14 bases in between. CDR3 region: CASSRRDLVDTQYF. The CDR3 coding sequence is TGTGCCAGCAGCCGCCGGGACCTGGTAGATACGCAGTATTTT.

This clonotype was detected ten times or more. The V and J genes are TRBV4-1 and TRBJ2-3; D is ambiguous. CDR1 and CDR2 from the germline V gene are MGHRA and YSYEKL. With 0 bases removed from V and 0 bases from J, the gap between germline ends came to 10 bases. CDR3 length: 16 residues. CDR3 loop: CASSQESSPSTDTQYF. The CDR3 nucleotides read TGCGCCAGCAGCCAAGAATCCAGTCCAAGCACAGATACGCAGTATTTT.

The rearrangement joins TRBV7-2 to TRBJ2-1, with D possibly matching TRBD1 (6 bases). Germline-derived CDR1 and CDR2 are SGHTA and FQGNSA. The CDR3 length is 13 residues. Trimming shortened V by 5 bases and J by 4 bases, and 9 bases separated the two germline ends. The CDR3 loop reads CASSRTEYNEQFF. CDR3 nucleotides: TGTGCCAGCAGCCGGACAGAGTACAATGAGCAGTTCTTC.

This clonotype has more than one count but fewer than ten. This chain joins TRBV2 and TRBJ1-5, with D unresolved. Germline V lookup: CDR1 SNHLY, CDR2 FYNNEI. This CDR3 has 16 residues. Trimming cost V 4 bases and J 0 bases, with 13 bases left between them. CDR3 sequence: CASSVGPVYSNQPQHF. The CDR3, as DNA: TGTGCCAGCAGTGTAGGTCCGGTCTATAGCAATCAGCCCCAGCATTTT. The complete variable domain, with remaining parts taken from reference TRBV2 and TRBJ1-5, reads EPEVTQTPSHQVTQMGQEVILRCVPISNHLYFYWYRQILGQKVEFLVSFYNNEISEKSEIFDDQFSVERPDGSNFTLKIRSTKLEDSAMYFCASSVGPVYSNQPQHFGDGTRLSIL.

The sample holds one count of this clonotype. The chain joins TRBV30 to TRBJ1-1, with D possibly TRBD1 on 6 matching bases. The CDR3 extends over 11 amino acids. Germline loops: CDR1 GTSNPN, CDR2 SVGIG (reference sequence). The V end lost 5 bases, the J end lost 11 bases, and 15 bases lay between the germline ends. CDR3 sequence (DNA): TGTGCCTGGCAGCAGACAGGACGGGCTTTCTTT. This translates into CAWQQTGRAFF.

This clonotype came up many times. The V and J genes are TRBV7-2 and TRBJ2-6; D not certain. The germline V gene has CDR1 SGHTA and CDR2 FQGNSA. The CDR3 is 15 residues long. The ends were cut back, 2 bases at V and 4 bases at J, with 9 bases in the middle. CDR3 sequence reads: CASSLLPAGANVLTF. DNA of the CDR3: TGTGCCAGCAGCTTATTGCCCGCCGGGGCCAACGTCCTGACTTTC.

V gene TRBV7-2 combines with J gene TRBJ2-7, with 8 bases identical to TRBD1. Per germline, CDR1 SGHTA and CDR2 FQGNSA. The J segment lost 4 bases and the V segment lost 4 bases, leaving 6 bases of the junction unmatched. The CDR3 is 14 amino acids. The CDR3 DNA reads TGTGCCAGCAGCTCACGACAGGGGTGGTACGAGCAGTACTTC. Translation: CASSSRQGWYEQYF.

The V and J genes are TRBV4-1 and TRBJ2-3, with 8 bases that match TRBD2. This CDR3 is built from 20 residues. Germline CDR1 reads MGHRA; CDR2 reads YSYEKL. V was clipped by 3 bases and J by 1 base; unmatched bases: 18. CDR3: CASSHRGGLDLPHRTDTQYF. The CDR3, as DNA: TGCGCCAGCAGCCACCGAGGGGGACTAGATCTCCCCCATCGCACAGATACGCAGTATTTT.

The V gene is TRBV7-2, the J gene TRBJ1-2; 8 positions agree with TRBD1. This CDR3 has 11 amino acids. Germline V CDR1 and CDR2: SGHTA, FQGNSA. The CDR3 loop is CAWRTGPRYTF. CDR3 nucleotide sequence: TGTGCTTGGAGGACAGGGCCTCGCTACACCTTC.

V usage is TRBV20-1 and J usage is TRBJ2-6; TRBD2 is a possible D gene (7 bases). V lost 5 bases and J lost 1, with 18 bases in between. The CDR3 has 17 amino acids. CDR1 is DFQATT, CDR2 SNEGSKA, per germline (reference sequence). The CDR3 is CSARLTGRESGANVLTF. The CDR3, as DNA: TGCAGTGCTCGTTTAACAGGGAGGGAGTCTGGGGCCAACGTCCTGACTTTC.

This chain uses TRBV5-8 with TRBJ2-7; tentatively, D is TRBD1 (5 bases). V was cut by 6 bases and J by 1 base, with 11 bases left in between. The CDR3 runs 13 residues. From germline, CDR1 is SGHTS and CDR2 YDEGEE. This CDR3 is CASTKGPSYEQYV. The CDR3 nucleotides are TGTGCCAGCACCAAGGGGCCTTCCTACGAGCAGTACGTC.

The V gene is TRBV5-1, the J gene TRBJ2-5; 10 positions match TRBD2. The junction had 12 bases not matched to a gene; V was cut back by 2 bases and J by 5 bases. Germline CDR1 reads SGHRS; CDR2 reads YFSETQ. The CDR3 sequence is 17 residues long. This CDR3 is CASSLTLLAGTRETQYF. The CDR3, as DNA: TGCGCCAGCAGCTTAACCTTACTAGCGGGGACTCGTGAGACCCAGTACTTC.

The V and J genes are TRBV4-2 and TRBJ1-6; D unresolved. Germline lookup yields CDR1 LGHNA and CDR2 YNFKEQ. This CDR3 has 12 residues. Deletions cut 0 bases from V and 10 bases from J, with 4 bases between. The CDR3 nucleotides read TGTGCCAGCAGCCAAGATGTCTCACCCCTCCACTTT. Protein product: CASSQDVSPLHF.

This clonotype has just a few counts. This chain joins TRBV11-2 and TRBJ1-6; D unclear. V lost 3 bases and J 8 bases, leaving 11 bases between the germline ends. This CDR3 has 14 amino acids. The germline CDR1 and CDR2 sequences are SGHAT and FQNNGV. This chain's CDR3 is CASSFPGTYSPLHF. CDR3 nucleotides: TGTGCCAGCAGCTTTCCAGGAACCTATTCACCCCTCCACTTT. Full variable domain (outside the CDR3, taken from reference TRBV11-2 and TRBJ1-6): EAGVAQSPRYKIIEKRQSVAFWCNPISGHATLYWYQQILGQGPKLLIQFQNNGVVDDSQLPKDRFSAERLKGVDSTLKIQPAKLEDSAVYLCASSFPGTYSPLHFGNGTRLTVT.

This clonotype came up a few times. CDR3 nucleotides: TGTGCCAGCAGTTACTTCCCCCGGCAGTCTAATGAAAAACTGTTTTTT. It translates to CASSYFPRQSNEKLFF. The gene calls are TRBV6-5 and TRBJ1-4; D gene uncertain. Germline lookup yields CDR1 MNHEY and CDR2 SVGAGI. With 1 base removed from V and 3 bases from J, the gap between germline ends came to 12 bases. The length of the CDR3 is 16 residues.

The sample holds many counts of this clonotype. This chain links TRBV4-1 with TRBJ2-1, with D unresolved. The CDR3 consists of 14 residues. The germline V and J ends were trimmed by 4 bases and 5 bases, with 12 bases remaining between them. Germline V gene sequence: CDR1 MGHRA, CDR2 YSYEKL. Here the CDR3 reads CASSPRRTDNEQFF. The CDR3, as DNA: TGCGCCAGCAGCCCACGCCGGACCGACAATGAGCAGTTCTTC.

In its sample, this clonotype was seen a few times. The genes are TRBV23-1 and TRBJ2-2; 8 nucleotides match TRBD2. TRBV23-1 is an ORF, and what it does is uncertain. The CDR3 has 16 amino acids. J lost 4 bases, V lost 0 bases, and 4 bases had no gene match. The CDR3 coding sequence is TGCGCCAGCAGTCAATCTAGCGGGGAGGGCACCGGGGAGCTGTTTTTT. Translating it yields CASSQSSGEGTGELFF.

The chain recombines TRBV30 with TRBJ2-7; D not certain. V lost 4 bases, J lost 2 bases, and 9 bases lay in between. The CDR3 length is 12 residues. The germline gives CDR1 GTSNPN, CDR2 SVGIG (reference sequence). CDR3 region: CAWTTEAYEQYF. The CDR3 DNA sequence: TGTGCCTGGACCACCGAGGCCTACGAGCAGTACTTC.

This clonotype was seen more than once but under ten times. The chain combines TRBV6-5 with TRBJ1-4; D not certain. The germline V gene encodes CDR1 MNHEY and CDR2 SVGAGI. Trimming cost V 5 bases and J 2 bases, with 9 bases left between them. CDR3 length: 14 amino acids. In DNA, the CDR3 is TGTGCCAGCAGTAGGACGGATACTAATGAAAAACTGTTTTTT. This translates into CASSRTDTNEKLFF.

There are a few counts of this clonotype. V and J are TRBV20-1 and TRBJ2-2; the match to TRBD2 covers 11 bases. Trimming at V came to 1 base and at J to 0 bases, leaving 10 bases not matched to a gene. CDR1 is DFQATT and CDR2 is SNEGSKA in the germline V gene (reference sequence). This CDR3 is built from 19 residues. CDR3 residues: CSARGLAGKITANTGELFF. The DNA for the CDR3 is TGCAGTGCTAGAGGACTAGCGGGGAAAATTACTGCGAACACCGGGGAGCTGTTTTTT.

The V gene is TRBV6-6, the J gene TRBJ2-3; D call uncertain. V was clipped by 2 bases and J by 2 bases, with 14 bases between them. CDR1 MNHNY and CDR2 SVGAGI come from the germline V gene (reference sequence). The CDR3 has 16 residues. CDR3 loop: CASSYPLGWATDTQYF. DNA of the CDR3: TGTGCCAGCAGTTACCCCCTTGGGTGGGCCACAGATACGCAGTATTTT.

This clonotype was picked up a small number of times. V and J are TRBV10-3 and TRBJ2-7, with 9 bases that match TRBD1. Losses at the gene ends were 4 bases for V and 3 bases for J; bases not matched to a gene: 7. CDR1 and CDR2 (germline): ENHRY, SYGVKD. The CDR3 has 15 residues. CDR3 sequence: CAISAGTGQVYEQYF. CDR3 DNA: TGTGCCATCAGTGCCGGGACAGGGCAGGTCTACGAGCAGTACTTC.

With regard to this clonotype: An end of the junction does not agree with germline; a read error may underlie this. V usage is TRBV12-3 or TRBV12-4 and J usage is TRBJ1-2, with a tentative D call TRBD1 (5 bases). CDR3 length: 12 residues. This chain's CDR3 is CASSRDARGLSF. The DNA of the CDR3 is TGTGCCAGCAGTAGGGACGCCCGCGGCTTATCCTTC.

The chain employs TRBV5-1 and TRBJ2-5; 12 nucleotides match TRBD2. In germline, CDR1 is SGHRS, CDR2 YFSETQ. This CDR3 has 15 amino acids. Trimming took 3 bases from V and 4 from J; bases not matched to a gene: 4. CDR3 residues: CASSYGTSGRETQYF. CDR3 DNA: TGCGCCAGCAGCTATGGGACTAGCGGGCGAGAGACCCAGTACTTC.